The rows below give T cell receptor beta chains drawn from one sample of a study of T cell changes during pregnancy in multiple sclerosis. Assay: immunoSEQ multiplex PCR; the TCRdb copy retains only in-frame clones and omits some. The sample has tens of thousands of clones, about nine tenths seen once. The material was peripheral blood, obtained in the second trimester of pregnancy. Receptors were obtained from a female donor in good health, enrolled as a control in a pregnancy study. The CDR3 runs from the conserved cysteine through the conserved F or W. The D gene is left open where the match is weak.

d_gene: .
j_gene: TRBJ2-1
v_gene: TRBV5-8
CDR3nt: TGTGCCAGCAGCCAAGGAACAGGGTATTACAATGAGCAGTTCTTC
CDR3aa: CASSQGTGYYNEQFF

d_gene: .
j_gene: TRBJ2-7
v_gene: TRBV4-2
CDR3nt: TGTGCCAGCAGCCGAGTACCCAGGGGAGAAAACTACGAGCAGTACTTC
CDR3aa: CASSRVPRGENYEQYF

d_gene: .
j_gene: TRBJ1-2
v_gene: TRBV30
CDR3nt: TGTGCCTGGAGTGGAGGAAACTATGGCTACACCTTC
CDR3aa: CAWSGGNYGYTF

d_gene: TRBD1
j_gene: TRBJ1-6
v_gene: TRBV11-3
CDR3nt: TGTGCCAGCAGCTTAGATCAGGAGCAGGGGGCGCTTGTTTCACCCCTCCACTTT
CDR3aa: CASSLDQEQGALVSPLHF

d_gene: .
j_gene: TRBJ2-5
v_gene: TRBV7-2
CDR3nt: TGTGCCAGCAGCTTAGGGGGCGGGATAGAGACCCAGTACTTC
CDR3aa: CASSLGGGIETQYF

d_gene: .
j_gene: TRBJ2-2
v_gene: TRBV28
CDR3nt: TGTGCCAGCTTCCATGGGGCAGGGACCGGGGAGCTGTTTTTT
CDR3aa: CASFHGAGTGELFF

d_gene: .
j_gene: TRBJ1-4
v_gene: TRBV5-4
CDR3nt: TGTGCGAGCAGGCGTTGGGAGGAGCCCAATGAAAAACTGTTTTTT
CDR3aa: CASRRWEEPNEKLFF

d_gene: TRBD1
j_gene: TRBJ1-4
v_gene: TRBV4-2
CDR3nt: TGTGCCAGCAGCCAGCGAACAGGGGCCGGGGCTAATGAAAAACTGTTTTTT
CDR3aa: CASSQRTGAGANEKLFF

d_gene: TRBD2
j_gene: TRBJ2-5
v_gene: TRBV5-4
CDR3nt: TGTGCCAGCAGCCCGGGGGGGACTAACCAAGAGACCCAGTACTTC
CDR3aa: CASSPGGTNQETQYF

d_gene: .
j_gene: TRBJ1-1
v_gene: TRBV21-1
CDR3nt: TGTGCCAGCAGCAATGGTGAGGGGCGGGGAGGAGGTAAGAACACTGAAGCTTTCTTT
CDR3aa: CASSNGEGRGGGKNTEAFF